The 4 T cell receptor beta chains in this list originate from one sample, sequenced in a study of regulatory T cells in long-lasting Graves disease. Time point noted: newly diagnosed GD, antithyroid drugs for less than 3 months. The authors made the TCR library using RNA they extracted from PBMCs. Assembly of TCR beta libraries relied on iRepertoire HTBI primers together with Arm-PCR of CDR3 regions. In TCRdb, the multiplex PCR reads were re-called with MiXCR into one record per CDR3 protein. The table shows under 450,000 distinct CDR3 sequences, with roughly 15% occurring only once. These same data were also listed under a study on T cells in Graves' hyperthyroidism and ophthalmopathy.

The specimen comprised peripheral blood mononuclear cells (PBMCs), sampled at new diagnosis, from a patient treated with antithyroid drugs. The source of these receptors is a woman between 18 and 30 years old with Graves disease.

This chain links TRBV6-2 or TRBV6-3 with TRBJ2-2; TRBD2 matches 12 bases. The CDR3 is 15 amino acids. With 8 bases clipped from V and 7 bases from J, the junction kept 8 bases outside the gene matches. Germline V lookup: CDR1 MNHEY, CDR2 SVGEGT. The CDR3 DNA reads TGTGCCAGCGGAAGACTAGCGGGAGACCTCGGGGAGCTGTTTTTT. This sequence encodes CASGRLAGDLGELFF.

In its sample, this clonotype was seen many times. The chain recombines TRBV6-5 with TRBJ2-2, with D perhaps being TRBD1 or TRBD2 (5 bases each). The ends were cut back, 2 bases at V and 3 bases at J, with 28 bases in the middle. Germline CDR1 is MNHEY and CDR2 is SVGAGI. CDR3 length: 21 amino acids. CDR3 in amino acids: CASSYDTSYRGLGSHTGELFF. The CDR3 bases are TGTGCCAGCAGTTACGACACCTCCTATCGGGGCCTAGGTTCACACACCGGGGAGCTGTTTTTT.

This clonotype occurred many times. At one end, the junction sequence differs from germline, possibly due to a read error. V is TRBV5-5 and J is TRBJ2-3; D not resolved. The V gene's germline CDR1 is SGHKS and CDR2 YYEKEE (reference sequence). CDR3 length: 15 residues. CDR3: CASSLERLGTDTQYF. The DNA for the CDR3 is TGCGCCAGCAGCTTGGAGAGGTTGGGCACAGATACGCAGTATTTT.

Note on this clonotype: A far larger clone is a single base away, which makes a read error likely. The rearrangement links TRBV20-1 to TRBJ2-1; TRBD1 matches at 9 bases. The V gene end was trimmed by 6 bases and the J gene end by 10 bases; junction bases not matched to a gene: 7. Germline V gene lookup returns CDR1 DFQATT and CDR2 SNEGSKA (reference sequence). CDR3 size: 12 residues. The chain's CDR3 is CSADGTGYEQFF. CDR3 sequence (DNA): TGCAGTGCGGACGGGACAGGGTACGAGCAGTTCTTC.